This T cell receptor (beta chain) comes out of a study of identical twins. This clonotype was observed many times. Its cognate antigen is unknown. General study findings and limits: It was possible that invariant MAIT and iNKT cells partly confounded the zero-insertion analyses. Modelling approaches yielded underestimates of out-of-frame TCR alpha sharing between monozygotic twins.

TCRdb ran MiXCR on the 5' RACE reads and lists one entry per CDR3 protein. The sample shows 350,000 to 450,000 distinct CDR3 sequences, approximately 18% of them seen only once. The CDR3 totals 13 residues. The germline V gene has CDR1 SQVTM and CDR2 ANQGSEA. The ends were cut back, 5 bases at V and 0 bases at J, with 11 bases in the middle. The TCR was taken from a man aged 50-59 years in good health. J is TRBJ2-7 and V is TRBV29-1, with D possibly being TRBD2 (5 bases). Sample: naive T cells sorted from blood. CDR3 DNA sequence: TGCAGCGTTTGGACTGCTAACTCCTACGAGCAGTACTTC. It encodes CSVWTANSYEQYF.